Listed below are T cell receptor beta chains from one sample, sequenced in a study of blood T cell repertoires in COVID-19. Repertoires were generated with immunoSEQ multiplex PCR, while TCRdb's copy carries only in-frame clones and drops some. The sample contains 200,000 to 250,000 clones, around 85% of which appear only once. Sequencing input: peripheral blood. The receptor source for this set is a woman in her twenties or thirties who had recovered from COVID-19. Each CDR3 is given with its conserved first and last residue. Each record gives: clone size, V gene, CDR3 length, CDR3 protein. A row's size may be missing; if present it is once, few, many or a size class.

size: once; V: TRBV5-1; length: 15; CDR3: CASSLVGREQETQYF
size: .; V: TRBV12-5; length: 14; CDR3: CASGFGDYLLEQYF
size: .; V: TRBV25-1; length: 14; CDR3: CASSYGTGTGELFF
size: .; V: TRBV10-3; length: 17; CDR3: CAIKRRGSQSSYNEQFF
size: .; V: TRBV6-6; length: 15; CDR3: CASSQSGGAKGELFF
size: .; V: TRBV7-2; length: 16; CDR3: CASSPWAGGYQETQYF
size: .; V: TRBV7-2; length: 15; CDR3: CASSATGTGDYEQYF
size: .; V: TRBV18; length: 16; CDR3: CASSPLDRVEVYGYTF
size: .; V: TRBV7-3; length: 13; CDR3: CASSLSGATEAFF
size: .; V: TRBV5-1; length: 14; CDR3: CASSLTGVEEKLFF
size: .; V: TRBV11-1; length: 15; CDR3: CASSLPGGASYEQYF
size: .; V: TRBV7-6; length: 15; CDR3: CASSQIFRGSGELFF
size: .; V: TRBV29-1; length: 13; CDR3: CSVEGALSYEQYF
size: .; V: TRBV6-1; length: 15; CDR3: CASSEKSGFGNTIYF
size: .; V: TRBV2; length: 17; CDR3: CASSFPTSGGAADTQYF
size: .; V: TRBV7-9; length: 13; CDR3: CASRPGVLDTQYF
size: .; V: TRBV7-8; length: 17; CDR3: CASSLQRPGLFFKEQFF
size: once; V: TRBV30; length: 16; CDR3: CAWSLRDRFSYYGYTF
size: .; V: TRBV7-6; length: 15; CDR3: CASSLGSSYNSPLHF
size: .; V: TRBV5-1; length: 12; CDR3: CASSFENGELFF
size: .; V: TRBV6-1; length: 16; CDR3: CASSEQGAQTGNTIYF
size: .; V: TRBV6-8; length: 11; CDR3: CASSYPETQYF
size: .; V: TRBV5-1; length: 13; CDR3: CASSSGVVDEQFF
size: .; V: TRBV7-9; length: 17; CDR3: CASSLFGRTDTNEKLFF